This TCR beta chain was observed in a study of CD8+ T cells in alopecia areata. Germline CDR1 LGHNA, CDR2 YNFKEQ. The CDR3 spans 15 residues. Trimming stripped 4 bases from V and 3 bases from J, with 14 bases between. Reverse transcription of extracted RNA yielded cDNA, which provided the sequencing template. The protocol was immunoSEQ multiplex PCR, while the TCRdb copy is restricted to in-frame clones and leaves out a portion. The repertoire holds 90,000 to 100,000 clones, 41% seen once, with 1% to 1.5% in the top ten. Sequencing was done on a sample of CD4+ T cells sorted from blood. V usage is TRBV4-2 and J usage is TRBJ2-3, with D tentatively TRBD1 (6 bases). The source is a human donor with alopecia areata. The CDR3 protein is CASSRQQGKTDTQYF. For the CDR3, the DNA is TGTGCCAGCAGCCGCCAACAGGGAAAAACAGATACGCAGTATTTT.